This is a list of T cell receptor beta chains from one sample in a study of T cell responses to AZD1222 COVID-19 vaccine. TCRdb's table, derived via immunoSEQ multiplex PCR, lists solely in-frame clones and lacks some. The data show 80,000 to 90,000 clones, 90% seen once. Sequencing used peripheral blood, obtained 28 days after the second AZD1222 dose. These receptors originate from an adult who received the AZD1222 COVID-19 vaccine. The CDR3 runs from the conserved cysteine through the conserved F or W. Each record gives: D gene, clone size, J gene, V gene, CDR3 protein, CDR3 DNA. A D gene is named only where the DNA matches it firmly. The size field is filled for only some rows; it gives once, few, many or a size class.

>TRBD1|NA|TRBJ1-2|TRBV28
CASTQDRGKPNYGYTF
TGTGCCAGCACCCAGGACAGGGGAAAACCTAACTATGGCTACACCTTC
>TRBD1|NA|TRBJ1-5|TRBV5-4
CASSSGTDSNQPQHF
TGTGCCAGCAGCTCCGGGACAGATAGCAATCAGCCCCAGCATTTT
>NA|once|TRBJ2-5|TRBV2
CASSDRRGTETQYF
TGTGCCAGCAGTGATAGGAGGGGAACAGAGACCCAGTACTTC
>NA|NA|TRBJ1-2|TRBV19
CASSMRSGGYGYTF
TGTGCCAGTAGTATGAGGAGTGGAGGCTATGGCTACACCTTC
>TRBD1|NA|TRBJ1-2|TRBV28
CASSYLGDRVTPYGYTF
TGTGCCAGCAGTTATTTGGGAGACAGGGTTACCCCCTATGGCTACACCTTC
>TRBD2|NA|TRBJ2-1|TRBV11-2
CASSLDWVRGGRWNEQFF
TGTGCCAGCAGCTTAGATTGGGTTCGCGGGGGGCGTTGGAATGAGCAGTTCTTC
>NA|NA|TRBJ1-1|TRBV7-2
CASSRDIRNTEAFF
TGTGCCAGCAGCCGGGACATCAGGAACACTGAAGCTTTCTTT
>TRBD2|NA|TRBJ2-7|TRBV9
CASSGSSGGAYEQYF
TGTGCCAGCAGCGGGTCCAGCGGGGGAGCCTACGAGCAGTACTTC
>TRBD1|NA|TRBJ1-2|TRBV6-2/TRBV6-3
CASSYSRDSSFDTF
TGTGCCAGCAGTTACTCACGGGACAGTAGTTTTGACACCTTC
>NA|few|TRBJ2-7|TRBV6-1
CASSDGRGGAYEQYF
TGTGCCAGCAGTGACGGGCGCGGCGGTGCCTACGAGCAGTACTTC
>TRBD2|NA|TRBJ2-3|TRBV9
CASGSGAGTDTQYF
TGTGCCTCTGGGAGTGGAGCGGGGACAGATACGCAGTATTTT
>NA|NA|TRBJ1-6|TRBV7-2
CASRSPGLLTLHF
TGTGCCAGCAGATCCCCCGGGCTTCTCACCCTCCACTTT
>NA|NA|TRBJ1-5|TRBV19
CTSSTGAANQPQHF
TGTACCAGTAGTACGGGGGCTGCAAATCAGCCCCAGCATTTT
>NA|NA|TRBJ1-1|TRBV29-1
CSVERGSNTEAFF
TGCAGCGTTGAAAGGGGGTCGAACACTGAAGCTTTCTTT
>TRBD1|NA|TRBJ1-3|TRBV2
CASGGDRGHGNTIYF
TGTGCCAGCGGGGGGGACAGGGGTCATGGAAACACCATATATTTT
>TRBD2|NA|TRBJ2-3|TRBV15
CATSRESGRAGDTQYF
TGTGCCACCAGCAGAGAGAGTGGGAGGGCTGGAGATACGCAGTATTTT
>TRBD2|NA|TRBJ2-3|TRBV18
CASSPTPSGGGTDTQYF
TGTGCCAGCTCACCAACCCCTAGCGGGGGCGGAACAGATACGCAGTATTTT
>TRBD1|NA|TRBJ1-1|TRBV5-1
CASSPLQGESTEAFF
TGCGCCAGCAGCCCTTTACAGGGGGAGTCGACTGAAGCTTTCTTT
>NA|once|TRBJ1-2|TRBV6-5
CASSRTVGGGYGYTF
TGTGCCAGCAGCCGAACCGTGGGGGGCGGCTATGGCTACACCTTC
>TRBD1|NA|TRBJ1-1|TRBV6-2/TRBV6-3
CASSPTSGTGDYQAFF
TGTGCCAGCAGCCCTACATCCGGGACAGGGGATTACCAAGCTTTCTTT
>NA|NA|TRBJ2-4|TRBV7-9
CASSLGDIQYF
TGTGCCAGCAGCTTAGGCGACATTCAGTACTTC
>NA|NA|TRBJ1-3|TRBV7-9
CASSLVGSNSGNTIYF
TGTGCCAGCAGCTTAGTTGGGTCGAACTCTGGAAACACCATATATTTT
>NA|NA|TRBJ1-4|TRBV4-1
CASSHMDTPDEKLFF
TGCGCCAGCAGCCACATGGACACCCCGGACGAAAAACTGTTTTTT
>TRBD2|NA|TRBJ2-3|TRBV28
CASRDSGGVTDTQYF
TGTGCCAGCAGAGATAGCGGGGGGGTCACAGATACGCAGTATTTT
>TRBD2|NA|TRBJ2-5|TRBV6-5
CASTSGGRETQYF
TGTGCCAGCACCTCGGGAGGGCGAGAGACCCAGTACTTC
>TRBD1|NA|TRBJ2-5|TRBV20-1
CSASRTGGPKETQYF
TGCAGTGCTAGTCGAACAGGGGGCCCCAAAGAGACCCAGTACTTC
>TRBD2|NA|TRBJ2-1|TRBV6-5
CASLGGGSSYNEQFF
TGTGCCAGTCTGGGCGGGGGAAGCTCCTACAATGAGCAGTTCTTC
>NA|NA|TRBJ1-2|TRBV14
CASSQGPLTYTF
TGTGCCAGCAGCCAAGGCCCCCTAACCTACACCTTC
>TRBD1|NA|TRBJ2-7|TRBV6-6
CASSYSDRVHEQYF
TGTGCCAGCAGTTACTCAGACAGGGTCCACGAGCAGTACTTC
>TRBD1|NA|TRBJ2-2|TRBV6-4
CASSKYTGTVNTGELFF
TGTGCCAGCAGTAAATATACCGGGACAGTAAACACCGGGGAGCTGTTTTTT
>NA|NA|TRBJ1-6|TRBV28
CASSLRGFGQSPLHF
TGTGCCAGCAGTTTACGGGGGTTTGGTCAGTCACCCCTCCACTTT
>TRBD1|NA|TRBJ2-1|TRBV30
CAWRPWTGGTHGFF
TGTGCCTGGAGGCCGTGGACAGGGGGCACACACGGGTTCTTC
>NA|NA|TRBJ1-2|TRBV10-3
CAISVKGGRNGYTF
TGTGCCATCAGCGTCAAGGGGGGGCGGAATGGCTACACCTTC
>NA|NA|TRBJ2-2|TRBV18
CASSPGVWTGELFF
TGTGCCAGCTCACCGGGCGTGTGGACCGGGGAGCTGTTTTTT